This entry describes one TCR beta chain. This clonotype turned up a few times. The specificity of this receptor is unknown. A junction end diverges from the germline sequence, so it may reflect a read error. Library construction relied on 5' RACE. Reads for this sample came from an Illumina HiSeq 2500. A second PCR of about 6 to 12 cycles was performed with a sample-barcoded 5' primer and a J-beta primer mix. Each TCR beta cDNA molecule received a unique molecular identifier from a template-switch 5' adaptor carrying 12 random nucleotides. Each sample yielded at least 3 million CDR3-containing paired-end reads. All of the RNA was converted into first-strand cDNA using the Mint cDNA synthesis kit, with a TRBC-specific oligonucleotide serving as the primer. Following uracil-DNA glycosylase treatment, a first 18-cycle PCR with universal primers M1SS and BC2_uni_R was performed on all cDNA. In the source study's methods: For normalization, 1 million high-quality reads were randomly selected from each sample, with every read carrying a distinct molecular identifier. Instead of being binned into consensus sequences, reads that shared molecular identifiers were thrown out. MiTCR, run with a Q25 quality threshold and the strictest error-elimination algorithm, handled CDR3 identification, clonotype clustering and error correction. A nonparametric unseen species model with Euler transformation was used to estimate lower-bound total TCR beta diversity. TCRdb cleaned the public reads at Q25 with fastp, built clones with MiXCR and kept in-frame beta chains. All rows with the same CDR3 protein become a single entry with the most common DNA and genes. The V and J calls and clone size are TCRdb's, not the authors'. The sample table contains around 1.7 million distinct CDR3 sequences; only one count was recorded for 28% of them. The ten largest clones capture 7.7% of the sample.

This sample is part of a study of blood T cells in healthy people across ages (dated by TCRdb to the mid-2010s). Study-level background: In model experiments, template switching captured about one uniquely barcoded TCR beta cDNA molecule for every two T cells. Using deep sequencing normalized with unique cDNA molecular identifiers, the study measured how TCR beta repertoire diversity changes with age. The donors were divided into four age groups: young (average around 17 years), middle-aged (over 35), aged (approximately 62) and long-lived (roughly 88). To avoid experimental bias, donors of different ages were randomly spread across the sequencing lanes. For two donors (one aged 18 to 29 and one aged 80 or older), the study analyzed two additional independent replicas of 1 million unique cDNA reads from the same blood draw.

CDR1 and CDR2 are read off the germline V gene (reference sequence) as MNHNY and SVGAGI. The CDR3 contains 15 residues, cysteine and phenylalanine counted. Just the 45-base CDR3 DNA is kept, in frame starting at base 1. Donors were 40 or so systemically healthy Caucasian individuals from Russia aged roughly 6 to 95 years. Each donor gave around 9.9 milliliters of peripheral blood, collected into EDTA-treated Vacutainer tubes. Ficoll-Paque density-gradient centrifugation was used to isolate PBMCs, with at least 6.5 million obtained per sample. Total RNA, at least 5 micrograms per sample, was extracted from PBMCs with Trizol reagent. The percentages of naive CD45RAhigh/CD27high T cells were determined by flow cytometry on a PBMC aliquot from every donor. Overall results and qualifications from the work: Compared with the aged group, the long-lived group had more naive CD4+ T cells, fewer expanded clones and increased TCR diversity, a pattern suggesting age selection. Observed TCR beta diversity per million T cells fell roughly linearly with age, and a significant reduction was already apparent by age roughly 40. Because donor CMV infection status was unknown, age-related changes in expanded clonotypes were potentially confounded. Total diversity estimates from one million sequenced T cells were considered lower bounds and underestimates. The percentage of naive T cells measured by flow cytometry correlated strongly with observed TCR beta diversity. Because profiling used bulk unsorted PBMCs, naive and antigen-experienced compartments could not be compared conclusively.

The chain joins TRBV6-6 to TRBJ1-4, with the D gene too uncertain to name. The sample consisted of blood. The receptor was isolated from a woman aged 25 to 45 in good health. The DNA sequence is TGTGTCAGCAGCCCCGGGCGTGCAACTAATGAAAAACTGTTTTTT. This yields the protein CVSSPGRATNEKLFF.